The 3 T cell receptor beta chains below come from one sample, sequenced in a study of cytotoxic CD8 clonotypes in ibrutinib-treated CLL. The method was immunoSEQ multiplex PCR; TCRdb's version includes in-frame clones alone and lacks a portion of them. Here the sample spans fewer than 30,000 clones, about two thirds being singletons. Material: PBMCs, obtained at disease progression, from a patient treated with ibrutinib. These receptors all stem from a human donor with chronic lymphocytic leukemia.

J is TRBJ2-5 and V is TRBV9, with TRBD2 matching over 8 bases. Germline CDR1 SGDLS, CDR2 YYNGEE. V lost 1 base to trimming and J lost 2 bases; unmatched junction nucleotides: 4. The CDR3 length is 15 residues. This chain's CDR3 is CASSVRGGRQETQYF. As DNA, the CDR3 is TGTGCCAGCAGCGTACGGGGGGGTAGGCAAGAGACCCAGTACTTC.

V usage is TRBV19 and J usage is TRBJ1-2; D unclear. The CDR3 loop spans 13 amino acids. Germline CDR1 is LNHDA and CDR2 is SQIVND (reference sequence). Trimming left V 4 bases short and J 5 bases short, with 11 bases between. The CDR3 coding sequence is TGTGCCAGTAGTACCGCGGGAGCATATGGCTACACCTTC. Protein product: CASSTAGAYGYTF.

The rearrangement uses TRBV7-8 and TRBJ2-1; 8 bases align to TRBD2. The CDR3 is made up of 16 amino acids. CDR1 is SGHVS and CDR2 is FQNEAQ in the germline V gene. With V trimmed by 5 bases and J by 4 bases, 10 bases remained unmatched. DNA for the CDR3: TGTGCCAGCAGCATCAGTAGCGGGGTGACATACAATGAGCAGTTCTTC. Its protein is CASSISSGVTYNEQFF. Combining the CDR3 with reference TRBV7-8 and TRBJ2-1 gives the whole variable domain GAGVSQSPRYKVAKRGQDVALRCDPISGHVSLFWYQQALGQGPEFLTYFQNEAQLDKSGLPSDRFFAERPEGSVSTLKIQRTQQEDSAVYLCASSISSGVTYNEQFFGPGTRLTVL.